Listed here are 15 T cell receptor beta chains from one sample, sequenced in a study of CD8+CD57+ T cells in acquired aplastic anemia. For CDR3 and TCR beta VDJ profiling, genomic DNA was the template used. In TCRdb, the reads were re-called with MiXCR into one record per CDR3 protein. The sample consists of some 240,000 distinct CDR3 sequences, about a third of them appearing once. The specimen sequenced was sorted CD4+, CD8+, or CD8+CD57+ T cells (not recorded which) from PBMCs. All receptors derive from a human donor in good health, serving as a control.

With regard to this clonotype: It may be a read error: a sequence one base away is much more abundant. The conserved phenylalanine or tryptophan is not found at the CDR3 terminus, so this likely reflects a read error. V usage is TRBV19 and J usage is TRBJ2-7, with 9 nucleotides matching TRBD1. Germline loops: CDR1 LNHDA, CDR2 SQIVND (reference sequence). Trimming took 3 bases from V and 1 from J; bases not matched to a gene: 4. The CDR3 is made up of 15 amino acids. The CDR3 DNA sequence: TGTGCCAGTAGTATGGGGACAGGGCTATCCTACGAGCAGTACTCC. Translating it yields CASSMGTGLSYEQYS.

For this clonotype: A single base separates this from a much larger clone, so it may be a read error. The chain recombines TRBV7-9 with TRBJ2-3; D is uncertain. The CDR3 runs to 14 residues. Looked up from germline, CDR1 is SEHNR and CDR2 is FQNEAQ (reference sequence). The CDR3 sequence: CASSLDPFTDAQYF. CDR3 DNA sequence: TGTGCCAGCAGTTTGGACCCCTTCACAGATGCGCAGTATTTT.

The chain employs TRBV19 and TRBJ1-5; TRBD1 aligns across 9 bases. Germline CDR1 LNHDA, CDR2 SQIVND (reference sequence). With V trimmed by 6 bases and J by 4 bases, 7 bases remained unmatched. The CDR3 loop spans 15 amino acids. This CDR3 is CASRLTGGGNQPQHF. The CDR3 DNA reads TGTGCCAGTAGACTGACAGGGGGGGGTAATCAGCCCCAGCATTTT.

Notes on this clonotype: Mismatch with germline at one junction end may stem from a read error. The rearrangement uses TRBV10-3 and TRBJ2-1; D gene uncertain. The germline V gene encodes CDR1 ENHRY and CDR2 SYGVKD. The CDR3 has 15 amino acids. The CDR3 is CASSDLGARPLGQFF. Here the CDR3 DNA reads TGTGCCAGCAGTGATCTGGGTGCCCGCCCCCTGGGACAGTTCTTC.

This clonotype has only a few counts. One junction end disagrees with the germline gene, perhaps due to a read error. This chain joins TRBV5-4 and TRBJ2-5; perhaps D is TRBD1 or TRBD2 (5 bases each). Germline CDR1 is SGHNT and CDR2 is YYREEE (reference sequence). The CDR3 runs to 14 residues. The CDR3 sequence: CVSSLIRGEETQYF. The CDR3 DNA is TGTGTCAGCAGCTTGATTCGAGGGGAAGAGACCCAGTACTTC.

The rearrangement joins TRBV5-1 to TRBJ1-5; no reliable D call. Trimming pared 4 bases from V and 6 bases from J, leaving 14 bases between. The CDR3 spans 14 residues. CDR1 and CDR2 from the germline V gene are SGHRS and YFSETQ. Written as DNA, the CDR3 is TGCGCCAGCAGCCCGGACGGTCGGGCTCAGCCCCAGCATTTT. Translating gives CASSPDGRAQPQHF.

This chain's CDR3 is CASSRGTGASSSYNSPLHF. The DNA for the CDR3 is TGTGCCAGCAGCCGCGGGACAGGGGCCTCGAGCTCCTATAATTCACCCCTCCACTTT. This chain uses TRBV11-2 with TRBJ1-6; 10 bases fit TRBD1. Trimming took 5 bases from V and 0 from J; bases not matched to a gene: 10. Germline CDR1 reads SGHAT; CDR2 reads FQNNGV. The CDR3 extends over 19 amino acids.

This clonotype was observed many times. The chain joins TRBV20-1 to TRBJ2-6; 7 bases match TRBD2. The ends lost 2 bases at V and 0 bases at J; junction bases unmatched: 13. The V gene's germline CDR1 is DFQATT and CDR2 SNEGSKA (reference sequence). CDR3 length: 19 residues. This CDR3 is CSARSGRAFLRSGANVLTF. In DNA, the CDR3 is TGCAGTGCTAGATCGGGGAGGGCCTTCTTGCGCTCTGGGGCCAACGTCCTGACTTTC.

Many counts were recorded for this clonotype. The chain combines TRBV19 with TRBJ2-7, with 7 nucleotides matching TRBD1. The J segment lost 1 base and the V segment lost 6 bases, leaving 9 bases of the junction unmatched. The CDR3 has 15 residues. CDR1 and CDR2 (germline): LNHDA, SQIVND (reference sequence). The CDR3 region is CASRTSGGHSYEQYF. CDR3 in DNA: TGTGCCAGTAGGACATCAGGGGGACATTCCTACGAGCAGTACTTC.

This clonotype was observed at least ten times. This chain connects TRBV2 to TRBJ1-2; D is possibly TRBD1 (5 bases). Trimming pared 6 bases from V and 0 bases from J, leaving 11 bases between. The CDR3 runs to 14 residues. CDR1 SNHLY and CDR2 FYNNEI come from the germline V gene. The CDR3: CASSDRQSNYGYTF. CDR3 nucleotides: TGTGCCAGCAGCGACCGACAGTCTAACTATGGCTACACCTTC.

A word on this clonotype: A read error may explain this, as a much larger clone is one base away. Given the absence of the conserved phenylalanine or tryptophan at the CDR3 end, a read error is likely. The rearrangement uses TRBV12-3 or TRBV12-4 and TRBJ2-7, with 7 bases that match TRBD2. V shed 5 bases and J 6 bases; nucleotides not matched to a gene: 10. This CDR3 is built from 14 residues. The CDR3 nucleotides read TGTGCCAGCAGTCGGTTCGGGGGGAACGGCGAGCAGTACTCC. This codes for CASSRFGGNGEQYS.

This clonotype showed up just a few times. This chain joins TRBV4-1 and TRBJ2-3; the match to TRBD1 covers 9 bases. This CDR3 is built from 14 residues. The V gene's germline CDR1 is MGHRA and CDR2 YSYEKL. J lost 4 bases, V lost 1 base, and 0 bases had no gene match. The CDR3 nucleotides read TGCGCCAGCAGCCAAGGGACAGGGGCAGATACGCAGTATTTT. Amino acid sequence: CASSQGTGADTQYF.

The chain uses TRBV2 and TRBJ2-3; 11 nucleotides align to TRBD2. The V segment lost 8 bases and the J segment 6 bases; nucleotides outside the gene matches: 10. This CDR3 comprises 15 residues. Germline V gene sequence: CDR1 SNHLY, CDR2 FYNNEI. The CDR3 reads CASGILAGAGDTQYF. CDR3 in DNA: TGTGCCAGCGGGATACTAGCGGGGGCTGGCGATACGCAGTATTTT.

This clonotype was picked up a small number of times. This sequence joins TRBV3-1 and TRBJ1-1; D unclear. This CDR3 has 13 residues. Trimming shortened V by 3 bases and J by 1 base, and 6 bases separated the two germline ends. CDR1 and CDR2 from the germline V gene are LGHDT and YNNKEL (reference sequence). The CDR3 DNA is TGTGCCAGCAGCCAGACATCGAACACTGAAGCTTTCTTT. This sequence encodes CASSQTSNTEAFF. The complete variable domain, with remaining parts taken from reference TRBV3-1 and TRBJ1-1, reads DTAVSQTPKYLVTQMGNDKSIKCEQNLGHDTMYWYKQDSKKFLKIMFSYNNKELIINETVPNRFSPKSPDKAHLNLHINSLELGDSAVYFCASSQTSNTEAFFGQGTRLTVV.

The chain is built from TRBV18 and TRBJ1-2, with a weak D call TRBD1 (5 bases). The V end was cut by 4 bases, the J end by 8 bases, with 14 bases between. In germline, CDR1 is KGHSH, CDR2 LQKENI. CDR3 length equals 13 residues. The CDR3, as DNA: TGTGCCAGCTCACAACAGGACACTTGGGGCTACACCTTC. Amino acids: CASSQQDTWGYTF.